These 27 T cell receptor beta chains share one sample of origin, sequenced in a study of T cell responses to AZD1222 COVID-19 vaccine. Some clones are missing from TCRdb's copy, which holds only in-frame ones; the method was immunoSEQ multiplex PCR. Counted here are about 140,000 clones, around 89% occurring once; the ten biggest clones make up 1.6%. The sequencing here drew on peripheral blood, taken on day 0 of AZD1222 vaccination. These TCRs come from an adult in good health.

CDR3 sequence (DNA): TGTGCCAGCAGCCAATTTACCGCAGATACGCAGTATTTT. It specifies CASSQFTADTQYF. The V call is TRBV7-3, the J call TRBJ2-3; D gene ambiguous. Trimming took off 5 bases at V and 4 bases at J, with 10 bases between the two ends. CDR3 length: 13 residues. Germline loops: CDR1 SGHTA, CDR2 FQGTGA.

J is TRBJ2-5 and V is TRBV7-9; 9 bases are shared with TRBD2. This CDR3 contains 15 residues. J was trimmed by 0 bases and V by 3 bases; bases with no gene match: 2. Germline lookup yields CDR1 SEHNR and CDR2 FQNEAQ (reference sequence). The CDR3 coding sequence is TGTGCCAGCAGCTTTAGCGGGGGAAACCAAGAGACCCAGTACTTC. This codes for CASSFSGGNQETQYF.

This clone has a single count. The CDR3 here is CASKSGQTYEQYF. The CDR3 nucleotides are TGTGCCAGTAAGTCGGGACAGACCTACGAGCAGTACTTC. The rearrangement links TRBV25-1 to TRBJ2-7, with TRBD1 matching 7 bases. The CDR3 spans 13 residues. J was trimmed by 2 bases and V by 9 bases; bases with no gene match: 7. Germline V gene lookup returns CDR1 MGHDK and CDR2 SYGVNS.

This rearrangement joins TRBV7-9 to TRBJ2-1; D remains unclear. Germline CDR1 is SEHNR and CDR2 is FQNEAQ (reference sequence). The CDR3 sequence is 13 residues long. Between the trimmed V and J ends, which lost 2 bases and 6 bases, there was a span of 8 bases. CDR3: CASSLIPFNEQFF. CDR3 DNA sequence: TGTGCCAGCAGCTTAATCCCGTTCAATGAGCAGTTCTTC.

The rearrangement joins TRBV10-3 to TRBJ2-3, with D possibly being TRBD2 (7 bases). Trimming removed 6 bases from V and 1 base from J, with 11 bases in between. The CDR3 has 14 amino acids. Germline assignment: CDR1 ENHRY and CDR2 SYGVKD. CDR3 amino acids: CAISGGRGTDTQYF. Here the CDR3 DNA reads TGTGCCATCAGCGGGGGGCGGGGCACAGATACGCAGTATTTT.

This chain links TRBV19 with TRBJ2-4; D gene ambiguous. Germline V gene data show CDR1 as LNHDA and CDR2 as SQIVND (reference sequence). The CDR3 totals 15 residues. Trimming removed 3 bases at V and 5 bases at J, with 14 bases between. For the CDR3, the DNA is TGTGCCAGTAGTATTTTCGGCGCCGCCGAAAACATTCAGTACTTC. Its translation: CASSIFGAAENIQYF.

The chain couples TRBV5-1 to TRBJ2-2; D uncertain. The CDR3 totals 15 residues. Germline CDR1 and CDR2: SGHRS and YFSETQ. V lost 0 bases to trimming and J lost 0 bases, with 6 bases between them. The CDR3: CASSLVTTNTGELFF. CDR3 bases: TGCGCCAGCAGCTTGGTTACTACGAACACCGGGGAGCTGTTTTTT.

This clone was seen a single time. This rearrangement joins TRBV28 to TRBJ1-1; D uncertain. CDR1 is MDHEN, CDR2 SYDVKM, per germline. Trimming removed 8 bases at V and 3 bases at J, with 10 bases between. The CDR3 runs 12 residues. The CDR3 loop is CASHSVYTEAFF. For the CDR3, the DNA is TGTGCCAGCCATTCAGTGTACACTGAAGCTTTCTTT.

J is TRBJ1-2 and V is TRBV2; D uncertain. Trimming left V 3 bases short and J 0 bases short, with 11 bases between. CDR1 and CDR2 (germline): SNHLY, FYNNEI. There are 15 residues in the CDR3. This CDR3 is CASSDYLTANYGYTF. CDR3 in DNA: TGTGCCAGCAGTGATTACCTAACAGCTAACTATGGCTACACCTTC. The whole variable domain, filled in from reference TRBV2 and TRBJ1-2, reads EPEVTQTPSHQVTQMGQEVILRCVPISNHLYFYWYRQILGQKVEFLVSFYNNEISEKSEIFDDQFSVERPDGSNFTLKIRSTKLEDSAMYFCASSDYLTANYGYTFGSGTRLTVV.

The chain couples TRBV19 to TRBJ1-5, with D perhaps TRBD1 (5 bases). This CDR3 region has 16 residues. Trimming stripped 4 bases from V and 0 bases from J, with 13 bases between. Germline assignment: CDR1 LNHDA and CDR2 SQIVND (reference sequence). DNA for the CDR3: TGTGCCAGTAGTAGTCGGGCAGGGCCTAGCAATCAGCCCCAGCATTTT. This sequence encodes CASSSRAGPSNQPQHF.

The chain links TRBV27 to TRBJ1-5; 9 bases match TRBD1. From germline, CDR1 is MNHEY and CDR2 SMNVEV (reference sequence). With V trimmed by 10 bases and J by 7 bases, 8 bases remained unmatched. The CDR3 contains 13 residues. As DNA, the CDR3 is TGTGCCACCTGGGACAGGGTAGGGCAGCCCCAGCATTTT. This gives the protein CATWDRVGQPQHF.

CDR3 sequence (DNA): TGTGCCAGCAGTGACGATGGTAGAACTGAAGCTTTCTTT. Translation gives CASSDDGRTEAFF. The V call is TRBV2, the J call TRBJ1-1, with D hard to call. Looked up from germline, CDR1 is SNHLY and CDR2 is FYNNEI. V was pared by 3 bases and J by 5 bases, with 10 bases between. The CDR3 runs 13 residues.

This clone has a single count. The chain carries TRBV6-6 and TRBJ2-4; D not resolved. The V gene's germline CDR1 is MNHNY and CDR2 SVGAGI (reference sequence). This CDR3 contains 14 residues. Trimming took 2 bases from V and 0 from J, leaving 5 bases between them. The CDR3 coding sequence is TGTGCCAGCAGTTACGGGGTAGCCAAAAACATTCAGTACTTC. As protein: CASSYGVAKNIQYF.

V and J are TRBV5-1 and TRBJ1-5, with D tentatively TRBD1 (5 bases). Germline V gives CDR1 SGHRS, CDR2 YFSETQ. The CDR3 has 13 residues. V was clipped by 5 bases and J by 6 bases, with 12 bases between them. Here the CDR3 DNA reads TGCGCCAGCAGAGCAGGTCAGGGTCAGCCCCAGCATTTT. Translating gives CASRAGQGQPQHF.

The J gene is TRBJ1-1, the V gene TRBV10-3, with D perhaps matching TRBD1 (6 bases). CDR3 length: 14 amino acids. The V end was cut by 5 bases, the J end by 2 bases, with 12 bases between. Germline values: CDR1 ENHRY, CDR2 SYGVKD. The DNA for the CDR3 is TGTGCCATCAGTATGGGGACAACAAACACTGAAGCTTTCTTT. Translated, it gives CAISMGTTNTEAFF.

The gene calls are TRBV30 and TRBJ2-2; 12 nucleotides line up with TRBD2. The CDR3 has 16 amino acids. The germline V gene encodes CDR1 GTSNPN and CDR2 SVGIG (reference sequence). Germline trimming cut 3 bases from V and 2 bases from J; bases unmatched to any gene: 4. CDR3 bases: TGTGCCTGGAGGACTAGCGGGAGAACTAACACCGGGGAGCTGTTTTTT. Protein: CAWRTSGRTNTGELFF.

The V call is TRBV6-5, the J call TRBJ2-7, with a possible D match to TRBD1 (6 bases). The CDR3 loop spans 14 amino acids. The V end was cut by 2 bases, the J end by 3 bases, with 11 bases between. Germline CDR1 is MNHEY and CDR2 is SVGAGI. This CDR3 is CASSYRDTNYEQYF. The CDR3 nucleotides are TGTGCCAGCAGTTACCGGGACACCAACTACGAGCAGTACTTC.

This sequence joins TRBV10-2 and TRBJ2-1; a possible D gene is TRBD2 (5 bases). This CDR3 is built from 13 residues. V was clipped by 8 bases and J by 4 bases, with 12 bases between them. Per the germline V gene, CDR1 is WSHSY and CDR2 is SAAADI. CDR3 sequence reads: CASGLARYNEQFF. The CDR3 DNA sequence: TGCGCCAGCGGATTAGCGAGATACAATGAGCAGTTCTTC.

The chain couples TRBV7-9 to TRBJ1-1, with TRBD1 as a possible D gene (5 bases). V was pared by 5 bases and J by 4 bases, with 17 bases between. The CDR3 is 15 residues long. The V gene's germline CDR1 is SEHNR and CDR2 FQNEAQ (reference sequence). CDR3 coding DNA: TGTGCCAGCAGCCCCGCGAGGGACTTTTTCACTGAAGCTTTCTTT. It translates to CASSPARDFFTEAFF.

CDR3 amino acids: CASSYSLYSNQPQHF. In DNA form, the CDR3 reads TGTGCCAGCAGTTACAGCCTTTATAGCAATCAGCCCCAGCATTTT. The genes are TRBV6-5 and TRBJ1-5; no clear D. CDR1 is MNHEY, CDR2 SVGAGI, per germline. The V gene lost 2 bases and the J gene lost 0 bases, with 8 bases spanning the gap. The CDR3 loop spans 15 amino acids.

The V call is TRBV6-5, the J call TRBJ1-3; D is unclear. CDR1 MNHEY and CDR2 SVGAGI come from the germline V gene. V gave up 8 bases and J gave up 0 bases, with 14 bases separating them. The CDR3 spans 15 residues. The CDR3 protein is CASLRPGSSGNTIYF. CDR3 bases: TGTGCCAGCCTCCGACCGGGCTCCTCTGGAAACACCATATATTTT.

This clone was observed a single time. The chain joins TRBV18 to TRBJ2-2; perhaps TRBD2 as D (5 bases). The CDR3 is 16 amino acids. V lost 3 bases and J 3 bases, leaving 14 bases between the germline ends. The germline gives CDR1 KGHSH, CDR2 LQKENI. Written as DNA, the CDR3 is TGTGCCAGCTCACCTCAGAGGAGGAAGCACACCGGGGAGCTGTTTTTT. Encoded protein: CASSPQRRKHTGELFF.

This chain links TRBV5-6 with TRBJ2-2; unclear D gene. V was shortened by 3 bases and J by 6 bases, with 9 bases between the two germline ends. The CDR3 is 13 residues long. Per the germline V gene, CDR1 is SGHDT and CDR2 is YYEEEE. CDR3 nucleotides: TGTGCCAGCAGCTGGGATATTGCCGGGGAGCTGTTTTTT. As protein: CASSWDIAGELFF. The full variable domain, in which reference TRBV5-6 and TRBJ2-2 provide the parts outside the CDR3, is DAGVTQSPTHLIKTRGQQVTLRCSPKSGHDTVSWYQQALGQGPQFIFQYYEEEERQRGNFPDRFSGHQFPNYSSELNVNALLLGDSALYLCASSWDIAGELFFGEGSRLTVL.

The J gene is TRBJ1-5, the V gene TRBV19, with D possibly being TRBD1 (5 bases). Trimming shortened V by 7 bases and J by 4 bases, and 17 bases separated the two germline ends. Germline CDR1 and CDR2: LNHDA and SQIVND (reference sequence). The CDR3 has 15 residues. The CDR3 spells CASNNRGSPNQPQHF. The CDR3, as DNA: TGTGCCAGTAACAACCGGGGCAGTCCAAATCAGCCCCAGCATTTT. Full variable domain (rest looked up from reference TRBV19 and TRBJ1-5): DGGITQSPKYLFRKEGQNVTLSCEQNLNHDAMYWYRQDPGQGLRLIYYSQIVNDFQKGDIAEGYSVSREKKESFPLTVTSAQKNPTAFYLCASNNRGSPNQPQHFGDGTRLSIL.

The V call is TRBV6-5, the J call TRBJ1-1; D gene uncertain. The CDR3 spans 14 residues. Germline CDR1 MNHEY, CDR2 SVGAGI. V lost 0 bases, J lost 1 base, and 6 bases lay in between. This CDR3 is CASSYSERNTEAFF. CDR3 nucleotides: TGTGCCAGCAGTTACTCTGAACGGAACACTGAAGCTTTCTTT.

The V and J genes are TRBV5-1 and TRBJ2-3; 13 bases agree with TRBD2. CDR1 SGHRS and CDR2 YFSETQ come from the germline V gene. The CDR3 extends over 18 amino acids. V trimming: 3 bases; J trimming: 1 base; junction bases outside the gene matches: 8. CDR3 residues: CASSSMTSGGTGTDTQYF. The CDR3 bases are TGCGCCAGCAGCTCCATGACTAGCGGGGGGACAGGCACAGATACGCAGTATTTT.

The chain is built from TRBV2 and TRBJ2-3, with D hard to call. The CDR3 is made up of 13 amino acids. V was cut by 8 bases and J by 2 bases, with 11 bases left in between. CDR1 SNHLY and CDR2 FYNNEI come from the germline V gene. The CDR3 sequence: CASSGTYTDTQYF. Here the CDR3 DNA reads TGTGCCAGCTCGGGCACCTACACAGATACGCAGTATTTT.